This entry lists 7 T cell receptor beta chains sequenced from one sample in a study of cytomegalovirus exposure and HLA in healthy donors. PCR amplification relied on 60 Vbeta primers (plus 13 Jbeta primers). Produced via immunoSEQ multiplex PCR; TCRdb's table is partial and in-frame only. The profile shows around 100,000 clones, roughly two thirds of them singletons. The sequenced material came from PBMCs. The receptors originated from a woman aged 30 to 39 in good health and CMV-seronegative.

The CDR3 reads CASSQQGQGNTEAFF. The CDR3 DNA follows: TGCGCCAGCAGCCAACAGGGACAGGGGAACACTGAAGCTTTCTTT. The rearrangement uses TRBV4-1 and TRBJ1-1; 9 bases agree with TRBD1. CDR1 and CDR2 from the germline V gene are MGHRA and YSYEKL. V lost 2 bases and J lost 1; bases outside the gene matches: 2. This CDR3 is built from 15 residues.

The CDR3 sequence: CASSSTFRGHGLFF. The CDR3 DNA reads as TGTGCCAGCAGTTCGACTTTCAGGGGGCACGGGCTGTTTTTT. The chain joins TRBV28 to TRBJ1-4, with 8 bases identical to TRBD1. The length of the CDR3 is 14 residues. J was trimmed by 14 bases and V by 4 bases; bases with no gene match: 12. Germline V gene lookup returns CDR1 MDHEN and CDR2 SYDVKM.

The gene calls are TRBV19 and TRBJ2-4, with TRBD2 matching over 14 bases. Germline V gene lookup returns CDR1 LNHDA and CDR2 SQIVND (reference sequence). J gave up 4 bases and V 5 bases, and 4 bases lay outside the gene matches. This CDR3 contains 16 residues. CDR3 DNA: TGTGCCAGTAGTGCCGGGACTAGCGGGGGAAAAAACATTCAGTACTTC. Protein sequence: CASSAGTSGGKNIQYF.

The V and J genes are TRBV18 and TRBJ1-1, with D possibly TRBD1 on 6 matching bases. V was shortened by 5 bases and J by 0 bases, with 10 bases between the two germline ends. Looked up from germline, CDR1 is KGHSH and CDR2 is LQKENI. The CDR3 totals 14 residues. The CDR3 protein is CASSTGTLNTEAFF. The CDR3 coding sequence is TGTGCCAGCTCAACCGGGACACTGAACACTGAAGCTTTCTTT.

CDR3 protein: CASERQGADGYTF. The DNA of the CDR3 is TGTGCCAGCGAGAGACAGGGGGCTGATGGCTACACCTTC. The gene calls are TRBV6-1 and TRBJ1-2, with 10 bases that match TRBD1. Trimming took 8 bases from V and 6 from J; bases not matched to a gene: 6. Germline V gives CDR1 MNHNS, CDR2 SASEGT. The CDR3 consists of 13 residues.

Here the CDR3 reads CASSPISGRSYEQYF. The CDR3 DNA follows: TGTGCCAGCAGCCCCATTAGCGGGCGCTCCTACGAGCAGTACTTC. The chain employs TRBV28 and TRBJ2-7; the match to TRBD2 covers 7 bases. Per germline, CDR1 MDHEN and CDR2 SYDVKM. Trimming cost V 6 bases and J 0 bases; bases outside gene matches: 8. The CDR3 is made up of 15 amino acids.

The gene calls are TRBV9 and TRBJ2-1; 7 bases align to TRBD2. The CDR3 is 16 residues long. Germline lookup yields CDR1 SGDLS and CDR2 YYNGEE. Trimming took 2 bases from V and 4 from J; bases not matched to a gene: 9. The CDR3 reads CASSVGGSAVYNEQFF. The DNA for the CDR3 is TGTGCCAGCAGCGTGGGAGGGAGCGCGGTGTACAATGAGCAGTTCTTC. The whole variable domain, remainder taken from reference TRBV9 and TRBJ2-1, is DSGVTQTPKHLITATGQRVTLRCSPRSGDLSVYWYQQSLDQGLQFLIQYYNGEERAKGNILERFSAQQFPDLHSELNLSSLELGDSALYFCASSVGGSAVYNEQFFGPGTRLTVL.